These T cell receptor beta chains were read from a single sample in a study of T cell clones after liver transplantation. Generated by immunoSEQ multiplex PCR, the TCRdb table keeps only in-frame clones and is missing some. This sample yields roughly 20,000 clones, of which approximately 89% are seen a single time; 13% belongs to the top ten. The sample consisted of CD8+ T cells from blood, taken before liver transplant. All receptors derive from a human donor who received a liver transplant. CDR3s leave out the opening cysteine and the closing phenylalanine or tryptophan. The D gene is left open where the match is weak.

D | J | length | V | CDR3
TRBD1 | TRBJ2-7 | 13 | TRBV27 | ASSGMQGELGEQY
. | TRBJ1-2 | 14 | TRBV7-9 | ASSPNWDLIDYGYT
. | TRBJ2-7 | 15 | TRBV19 | ASSISGQTILSYEQY
. | TRBJ1-2 | 9 | TRBV2 | ASSGSDGYT
. | TRBJ1-2 | 12 | TRBV19 | ASSYTTGPYGYT
. | TRBJ1-1 | 13 | TRBV28 | ASRIPGDRWTEAF
. | TRBJ1-1 | 15 | TRBV4-3 | ASSQDGTGGGDDEAF
. | TRBJ1-3 | 12 | TRBV27 | ASSLGWGGNTIY
TRBD2 | TRBJ2-7 | 12 | TRBV29-1 | SVEPAGVGREQY
. | TRBJ2-7 | 11 | TRBV11-1 | ASSLLFTDEQY
. | TRBJ1-4 | 15 | TRBV18 | ASSPYGGQGTNEKLF
TRBD2 | TRBJ2-1 | 14 | TRBV4-2 | ASSQDPTSAYNEQF
. | TRBJ1-5 | 12 | TRBV4-1 | ASSQTNTGQPQH
. | TRBJ2-1 | 12 | TRBV19 | ASSIGGSYNEQF
. | TRBJ2-3 | 12 | TRBV4-1 | ASSQGPVADTQY
. | TRBJ1-1 | 12 | TRBV2 | ASRDGVANTEAF
TRBD1 | TRBJ2-7 | 15 | TRBV2 | ASSDSPDRESAYEQY
TRBD2 | TRBJ2-7 | 12 | TRBV7-9 | ASSLAGQAYEQY